This TCR beta chain originates from a study of blood T cell repertoires in COVID-19. As for the study in general: Samples representing acute and convalescent COVID-19 were sourced from the United States, Italy and Spain.

The method was immunoSEQ multiplex PCR; TCRdb's version includes in-frame clones alone and lacks a portion of them. The sample carries 250,000 to 300,000 clones, roughly 91% recorded once. The cohort comprised adults aged 18 to 89 years residing in around 25 US areas. This CDR3 is 19 amino acids long. The germline gives CDR1 MNHEY, CDR2 SMNVEV (reference sequence). V was clipped by 4 bases and J by 0 bases; unmatched bases: 11. This TCR was sampled from a man aged 35 to 55 who had recovered from COVID-19. The sequenced sample consisted of PBMCs or T cells enriched from blood (not recorded which). The chain combines TRBV27 with TRBJ2-6, with 8 bases aligning to TRBD1. Here the CDR3 reads CASSSVRGLRSSGANVLTF. DNA of the CDR3: TGTGCCAGCAGTTCGGTCAGGGGGCTCCGAAGCTCTGGGGCCAACGTCCTGACTTTC.